This T cell receptor beta chain was sequenced during a study of response to subunit inactivated influenza vaccine. Study-wide results and caveats: Few new T cells, the authors suggested, are recruited by each seasonal influenza vaccination.

Using its own MiXCR run on the RT-PCR reads, TCRdb lists one record per CDR3 protein. This sample has around 320,000 distinct CDR3 sequences, with around 22% found just once. At least ten counts were recorded for this clonotype. As yet, its antigen is unknown. This receptor was obtained from a man aged 50 to 69 who received an inactivated influenza vaccine. Sequencing used PBMCs from blood, obtained about 20 months after vaccination.

The CDR3 protein is CATSGRQGGGQPQHF. The CDR3 bases are TGTGCCACCAGCGGAAGACAGGGGGGCGGTCAGCCCCAGCATTTT. The chain employs TRBV15 and TRBJ1-5, with 9 bases lining up with TRBD1. This CDR3 is built from 15 residues. Per germline, CDR1 LNHNV and CDR2 YYDKDF (reference sequence). V was pared by 5 bases and J by 6 bases, with 8 bases of the junction left unmatched.